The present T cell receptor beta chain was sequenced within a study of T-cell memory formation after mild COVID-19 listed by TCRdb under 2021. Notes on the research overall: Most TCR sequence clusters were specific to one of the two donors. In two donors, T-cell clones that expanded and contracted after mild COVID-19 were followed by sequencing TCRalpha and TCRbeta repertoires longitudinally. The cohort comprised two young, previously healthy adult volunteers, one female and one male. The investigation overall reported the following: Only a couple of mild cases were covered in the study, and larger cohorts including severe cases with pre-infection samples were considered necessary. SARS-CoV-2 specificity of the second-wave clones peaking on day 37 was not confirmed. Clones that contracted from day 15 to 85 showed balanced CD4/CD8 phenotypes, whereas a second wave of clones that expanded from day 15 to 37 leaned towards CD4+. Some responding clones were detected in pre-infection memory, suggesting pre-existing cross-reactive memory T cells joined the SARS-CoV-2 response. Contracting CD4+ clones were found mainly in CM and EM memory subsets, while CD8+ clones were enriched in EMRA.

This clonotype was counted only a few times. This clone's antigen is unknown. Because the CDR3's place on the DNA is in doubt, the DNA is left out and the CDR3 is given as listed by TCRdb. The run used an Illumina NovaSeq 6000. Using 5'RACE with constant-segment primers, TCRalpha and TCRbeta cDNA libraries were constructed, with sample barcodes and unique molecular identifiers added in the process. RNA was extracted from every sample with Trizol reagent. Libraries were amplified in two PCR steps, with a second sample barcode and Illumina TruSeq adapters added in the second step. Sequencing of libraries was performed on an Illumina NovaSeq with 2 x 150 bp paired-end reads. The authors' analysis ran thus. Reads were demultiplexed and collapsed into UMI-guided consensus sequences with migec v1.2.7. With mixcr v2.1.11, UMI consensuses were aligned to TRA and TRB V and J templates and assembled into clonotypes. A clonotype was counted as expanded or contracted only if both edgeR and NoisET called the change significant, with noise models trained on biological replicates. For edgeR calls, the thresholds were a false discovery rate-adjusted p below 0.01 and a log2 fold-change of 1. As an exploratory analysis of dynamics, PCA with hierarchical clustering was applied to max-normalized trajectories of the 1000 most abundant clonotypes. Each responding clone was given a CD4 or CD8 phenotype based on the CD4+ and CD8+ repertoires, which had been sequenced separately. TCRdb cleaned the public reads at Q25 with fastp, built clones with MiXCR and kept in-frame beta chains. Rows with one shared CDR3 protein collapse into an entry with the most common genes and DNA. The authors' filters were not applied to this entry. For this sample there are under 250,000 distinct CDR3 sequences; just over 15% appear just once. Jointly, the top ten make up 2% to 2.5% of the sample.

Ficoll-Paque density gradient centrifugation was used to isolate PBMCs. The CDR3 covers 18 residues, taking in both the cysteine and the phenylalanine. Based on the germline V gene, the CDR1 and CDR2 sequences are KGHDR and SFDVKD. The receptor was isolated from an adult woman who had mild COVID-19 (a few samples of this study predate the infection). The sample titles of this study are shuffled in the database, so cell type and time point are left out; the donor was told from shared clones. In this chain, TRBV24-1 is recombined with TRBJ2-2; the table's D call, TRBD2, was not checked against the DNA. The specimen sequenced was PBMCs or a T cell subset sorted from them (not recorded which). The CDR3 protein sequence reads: CATSDSKAGVNTGELFFF.